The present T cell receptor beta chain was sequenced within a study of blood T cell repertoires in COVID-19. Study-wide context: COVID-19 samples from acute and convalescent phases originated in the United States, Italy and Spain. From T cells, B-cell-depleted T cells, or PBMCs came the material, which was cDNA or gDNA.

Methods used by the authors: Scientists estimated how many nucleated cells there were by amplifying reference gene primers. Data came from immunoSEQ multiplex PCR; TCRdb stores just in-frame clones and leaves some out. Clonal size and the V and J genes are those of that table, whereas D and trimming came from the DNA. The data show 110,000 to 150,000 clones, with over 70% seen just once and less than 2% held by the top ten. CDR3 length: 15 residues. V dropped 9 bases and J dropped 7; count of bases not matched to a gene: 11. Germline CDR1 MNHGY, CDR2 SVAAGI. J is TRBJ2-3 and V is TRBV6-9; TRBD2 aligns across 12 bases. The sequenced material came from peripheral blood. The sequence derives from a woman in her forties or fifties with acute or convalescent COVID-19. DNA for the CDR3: TGTGCCAGGGTCGGGCTAGCGGGGGGGCTGAATACGCAGTATTTT. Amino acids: CARVGLAGGLNTQYF.